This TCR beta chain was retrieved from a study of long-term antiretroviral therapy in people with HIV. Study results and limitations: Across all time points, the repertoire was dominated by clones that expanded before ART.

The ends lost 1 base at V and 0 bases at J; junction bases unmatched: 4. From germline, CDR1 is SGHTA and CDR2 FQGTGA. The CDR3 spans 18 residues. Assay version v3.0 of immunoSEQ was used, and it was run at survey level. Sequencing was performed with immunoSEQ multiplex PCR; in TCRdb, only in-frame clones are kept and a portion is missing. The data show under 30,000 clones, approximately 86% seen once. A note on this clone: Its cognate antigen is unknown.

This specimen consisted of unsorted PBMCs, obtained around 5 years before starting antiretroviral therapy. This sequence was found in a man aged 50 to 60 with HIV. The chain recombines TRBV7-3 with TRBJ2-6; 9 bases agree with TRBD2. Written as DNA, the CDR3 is TGTGCCAGCAGCTTAATAGGCGGGGGGGCCTCTGGGGCCAACGTCCTGACTTTC. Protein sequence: CASSLIGGGASGANVLTF. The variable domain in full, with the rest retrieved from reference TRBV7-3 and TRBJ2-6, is GAGVSQTPSNKVTEKGKYVELRCDPISGHTALYWYRQSLGQGPEFLIYFQGTGAADDSGLPNDRFFAVRPEGSVSTLKIQRTERGDSAVYLCASSLIGGGASGANVLTFGAGSRLTVL.